The text below deals with one TCR beta chain. It lacks a known antigen. Base qualities are missing; no much larger clone stands one base away. The sample originates from a study of blood T cells in healthy people across ages (dated by TCRdb to between 2014 and 2017). At the level of the whole study: In model experiments, template switching captured roughly one uniquely barcoded TCR beta cDNA molecule for every two T cells. The study measured age-related changes in TCR beta repertoire diversity using deep sequencing normalized with unique cDNA molecular identifiers. The donors were split into four age groups: young (average around 15 years), middle-aged (about 40), aged (around 67) and long-lived (82). Donors of different ages were randomly distributed across sequencing lanes to avoid experimental bias. The study analyzed two additional independent replicas of 1 million unique cDNA reads from the same blood draw for two donors, one aged 18 to 29 and one aged 80 or older.

For CDR1 and CDR2, the germline V gene lists MNHEY and SVGAGI. V was cut back by 6 bases and J by 4 bases, leaving a gap of 13 bases between them. From the cysteine up to the phenylalanine, the CDR3 has a length of 14 residues. Only the CDR3 DNA stays, 42 bases, in frame from base 1. Overall results and qualifications from the work: Donor CMV infection status was unknown, potentially confounding age-related changes in expanded clonotypes. The percentage of naive T cells measured by flow cytometry correlated strongly with observed TCR beta diversity. Estimates of total diversity from one million sequenced T cells were regarded as lower bounds and underestimates. Conclusive comparison of naive and antigen-experienced compartments was prevented by the profiling of bulk unsorted PBMCs. Compared with the aged group, the long-lived group had more naive CD4+ T cells, fewer expanded clones and increased TCR diversity, suggesting age selection. As age increased, observed TCR beta diversity per million T cells dropped in a roughly linear way, and a significant reduction was already evident by age 40.

The donors were 40 or so Caucasian individuals from Russia, aged roughly 6 to 100 years, who were systemically healthy. Around 10 milliliters of peripheral blood were collected from each donor into EDTA-treated Vacutainer tubes. Ficoll-Paque density-gradient centrifugation was used to isolate PBMCs, with at least 7 million obtained per sample. Total RNA, at least 5 micrograms per sample, was extracted from PBMCs with Trizol reagent. The percentages of naive CD45RAhigh/CD27high T cells were determined by flow cytometry on a PBMC aliquot from every donor. Library preparation was by 5' RACE. Reads for this sample came from an Illumina HiSeq 2500. A second PCR of about 6 to 11 cycles was performed with a sample-barcoded 5' primer and a J-beta primer mix. A template-switch 5' adaptor carrying 12 random nucleotides introduced a unique molecular identifier onto each TCR beta cDNA molecule. At least 3 million CDR3-containing paired-end reads were obtained from each sample. All of the RNA was converted into first-strand cDNA using the Mint cDNA synthesis kit, with a TRBC-specific oligonucleotide serving as the primer. After uracil-DNA glycosylase treatment, a first 18-cycle PCR used universal primers M1SS and BC2_uni_R on all cDNA. Turning to the authors' computational methods: For normalization, 1 million high-quality reads were randomly selected from each sample, with every read carrying a distinct molecular identifier. Reads sharing molecular identifiers were discarded rather than binned into consensus sequences. MiTCR, set to a Q25 quality threshold and the strictest error-elimination algorithm, was used for CDR3 identification, clonotype clustering and error correction. Lower-bound total TCR beta diversity was estimated with a nonparametric unseen species model using Euler transformation. TCRdb reran the public reads through fastp at Q25 and MiXCR, keeping productive beta chains. Each CDR3 protein gets just one entry, which takes the most common genes and DNA from the rows behind it. The V and J calls, along with clone size, are taken from TCRdb and not from the paper's own processing. The sample records 1.5 million to 2 million distinct CDR3 sequences, under 30% of which are singletons. The ten largest account for about 8% of the sample.

Sequenced: blood. The rearranged chain carries TRBV6-5 and TRBJ2-1; TRBD1 might be the D gene, on 6 matching bases. This clonotype was sampled from a woman aged 30 to 39 in good health. At the DNA level, the sequence is TGTGCCAGCAGCCCCGGACAGCTTTACAATGAGCAGTTCTTC. Its coded protein is CASSPGQLYNEQFF.